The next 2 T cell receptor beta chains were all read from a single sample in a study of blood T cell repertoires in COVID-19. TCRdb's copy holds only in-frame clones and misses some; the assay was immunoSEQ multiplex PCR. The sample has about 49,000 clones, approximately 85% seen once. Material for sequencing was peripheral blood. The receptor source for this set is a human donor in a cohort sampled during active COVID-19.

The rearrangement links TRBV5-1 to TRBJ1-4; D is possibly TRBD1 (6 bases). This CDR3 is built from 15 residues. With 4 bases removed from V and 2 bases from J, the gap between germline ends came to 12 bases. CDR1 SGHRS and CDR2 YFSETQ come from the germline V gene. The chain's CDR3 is CASSPQGSTNEKLFF. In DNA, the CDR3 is TGCGCCAGCAGCCCGCAGGGGAGCACTAATGAAAAACTGTTTTTT.

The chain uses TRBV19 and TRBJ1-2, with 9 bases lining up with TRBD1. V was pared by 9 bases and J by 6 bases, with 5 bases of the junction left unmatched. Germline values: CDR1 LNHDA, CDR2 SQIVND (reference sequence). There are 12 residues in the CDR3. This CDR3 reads CASSDRGNGYTF. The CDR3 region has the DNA TGTGCCAGCTCGGACAGGGGAAATGGCTACACCTTC.